The clone carrying this T cell receptor (beta chain) was counted a few times. The target antigen is unknown. The data were taken from a study of T-cell reconstitution after alpha-beta-depleted transplantation in children. V was clipped by 2 bases and J by 8 bases, with 9 bases between them. Germline values: CDR1 LGHDT, CDR2 YNNKEL (reference sequence). The CDR3 extends over 13 amino acids. The library targeted TCRbeta and was prepared with unique molecular identifiers. In TCRdb, the PCR reads were re-called with MiXCR into one record per CDR3 protein. Of 60,000 to 85,000 distinct CDR3 sequences in the sample, over 15% were seen once. Study results and caveats: It was newly produced T cells that mostly accounted for T-cell counts and diversity one year after transplant. Where alpha-beta T cells came from about two months after transplant was reportedly several hundred expanded graft clones. Some patients' high day-60 TCRbeta diversity was traced to surviving recipient T cells and thymic progenitors.

The TCR was taken from a male patient between 2 and 15 years old who had a stem cell transplant for acute lymphoblastic leukemia, so the T cells may come from the graft donor. The specimen comprised PBMCs, mostly from graft donor cells, sampled 360 days after TCRalphabeta/CD19-depleted stem cell transplant. The gene calls are TRBV3-1 and TRBJ2-2; D is unresolved. The CDR3 spells CASSQRLVGELFF. In DNA form, the CDR3 reads TGTGCCAGCAGCCAAAGATTAGTTGGGGAGCTGTTTTTT.